What follows are 11 T cell receptor beta chains derived from one specimen sequenced in a study of early T cells in non-severe SARS-CoV-2 infection. TCRdb reprocessed the 5' RACE reads via MiXCR and lists one record per CDR3 protein. The repertoire holds about 110,000 distinct CDR3 sequences, with over 8.5% as singletons. The source material was whole blood. The receptors were sampled from an adult who was a healthcare worker with PCR-confirmed SARS-CoV-2 infection or an uninfected control (not recorded which).

This clonotype was found a few times. This sequence joins TRBV10-3 and TRBJ2-1, with a weak D call TRBD2 (6 bases). The V end lost 0 bases, the J end lost 2 bases, and 11 bases lay between the germline ends. Germline CDR1 ENHRY, CDR2 SYGVKD. The CDR3 totals 16 residues. The CDR3 region has the DNA TGTGCCATCAGTGAGTCGTGGGAGGTTGCCTACAATGAGCAGTTCTTC. This codes for CAISESWEVAYNEQFF.

About this clonotype itself: Just one base apart from a much larger clone, this may be a read error. The chain employs TRBV10-3 and TRBJ1-6; D not certain. Germline V lookup: CDR1 ENHRY, CDR2 SYGVKD. This CDR3 spans 16 amino acids. CDR3 residues: CAISESIPNSNSPIHF. As DNA, the CDR3 is TGTGCCATCAGTGAGTCGATTCCTAACAGTAATTCACCCATCCACTTT.

This clonotype occurred a few times. This sequence joins TRBV20-1 and TRBJ2-2; perhaps TRBD1 as D (6 bases). V lost 4 bases and J 2 bases, leaving 11 bases between the germline ends. Germline values: CDR1 DFQATT, CDR2 SNEGSKA (reference sequence). The CDR3 totals 14 residues. CDR3 in DNA: TGCAGTGCTAAGACAGGACATAACACCGGGGAGCTGTTTTTT. It encodes CSAKTGHNTGELFF.

This clonotype was seen more than once but under ten times. The V and J genes are TRBV12-3 or TRBV12-4 and TRBJ2-3, with D perhaps TRBD2 (5 bases). The CDR3 has 13 amino acids. Trimming stripped 4 bases from V and 2 bases from J, with 7 bases between. CDR3 sequence reads: CASSWRVTDTQYF. CDR3 in DNA: TGTGCCAGCAGTTGGCGGGTCACAGATACGCAGTATTTT.

The chain combines TRBV2 with TRBJ1-1, with TRBD1 identical over 7 bases. The germline CDR1 and CDR2 sequences are SNHLY and FYNNEI. J lost 5 bases, V lost 8 bases, and 8 bases had no gene match. The CDR3 contains 13 residues. The CDR3 is CASGGTVPTEAFF. In DNA form, the CDR3 reads TGTGCCAGCGGGGGGACAGTCCCTACTGAAGCTTTCTTT.

V and J are TRBV10-3 and TRBJ2-1; D gene unclear. Trimming took 10 bases from V and 8 from J, leaving 15 bases between them. Germline lookup yields CDR1 ENHRY and CDR2 SYGVKD. CDR3 length equals 12 residues. The CDR3 coding sequence is TGTGCCACCGCGCGCGGTATCGATGAGCAGTTCTTC. As protein: CATARGIDEQFF.

This clonotype was observed many times. The gene calls are TRBV20-1 and TRBJ2-1, with 7 bases that match TRBD2. The CDR3 runs to 15 residues. J was trimmed by 7 bases and V by 6 bases; bases with no gene match: 15. Germline CDR1 DFQATT, CDR2 SNEGSKA (reference sequence). CDR3 region: CSATTLEREVNEQFF. The CDR3 nucleotides are TGCAGTGCGACGACGTTGGAGCGGGAAGTGAATGAGCAGTTCTTC.

V gene TRBV12-3 or TRBV12-4 combines with J gene TRBJ2-3; TRBD2 matches 13 bases. V trimming: 6 bases; J trimming: 3 bases; junction bases outside the gene matches: 3. CDR3 size: 15 residues. The CDR3 DNA is TGTGCCAGCAGCACGGGACTAGCGGGAACAGATACGCAGTATTTT. Its protein is CASSTGLAGTDTQYF.

This clonotype occurred a few times. The rearrangement joins TRBV28 to TRBJ1-4, with TRBD1 as a possible D gene (6 bases). Trimming left V 2 bases short and J 2 bases short, with 9 bases between. CDR1 is MDHEN, CDR2 SYDVKM, per germline. The CDR3 loop spans 15 amino acids. The CDR3 nucleotides are TGTGCCAGCAGTTTAACAGGGCCCACTAATGAAAAACTGTTTTTT. It codes for CASSLTGPTNEKLFF. The full variable domain, in which reference TRBV28 and TRBJ1-4 provide the parts outside the CDR3, is DVKVTQSSRYLVKRTGEKVFLECVQDMDHENMFWYRQDPGLGLRLIYFSYDVKMKEKGDIPEGYSVSREKKERFSLILESASTNQTSMYLCASSLTGPTNEKLFFGSGTQLSVL.

This clonotype appeared many times. This chain connects TRBV2 to TRBJ2-5, with TRBD2 as a possible D gene (5 bases). CDR1 is SNHLY, CDR2 FYNNEI, per germline. This CDR3 spans 12 amino acids. V lost 8 bases to trimming and J lost 0 bases, with 7 bases between them. The CDR3 loop reads CASEGDQETQYF. As DNA, the CDR3 is TGTGCCAGCGAGGGTGACCAAGAGACCCAGTACTTC.

The V call is TRBV28, the J call TRBJ2-4; the match to TRBD2 covers 7 bases. J was trimmed by 0 bases and V by 5 bases; bases with no gene match: 7. Per the germline V gene, CDR1 is MDHEN and CDR2 is SYDVKM. There are 16 residues in the CDR3. CDR3 sequence: CASSDGRVRAKNIQYF. The CDR3 bases are TGTGCCAGCAGTGATGGGAGGGTGCGAGCCAAAAACATTCAGTACTTC.